This T cell receptor (beta chain) came from a study of control samples from healthy donors and cancer patients. Germline CDR1 MNHNS, CDR2 SASEGT. V was clipped by 3 bases and J by 3 bases; unmatched bases: 8. This CDR3 has 15 residues. Sequencing was performed with immunoSEQ multiplex PCR; in TCRdb, only in-frame clones are kept and a portion is missing. The data hold approximately 70,000 clones, with about 90% observed a single time. The chain is built from TRBV6-1 and TRBJ2-7; 7 bases agree with TRBD1. The receptor's source is a woman aged 50 to 65 with head and neck cancer. Sequencing input: PBMCs. For the CDR3, the DNA is TGTGCCAGCAGTGAGGCCCCGGGACAGTTCTACGAGCAGTACTTC. Its protein product is CASSEAPGQFYEQYF.